A selection of T cell receptor beta chains follows, all from one sample in a study of prognosis after radiotherapy for stage I lung cancer. TCRdb processed the multiplex PCR reads anew with MiXCR; each CDR3 protein has one entry. The sample comprises some 24,000 distinct CDR3 sequences, about 36% of which are singletons, and approximately 60% rests with the top ten. This specimen consisted of PBMCs, obtained before or after stereotactic body radiation therapy (not recorded which). The receptors stem from a donor over 45 with non-small cell lung cancer. The CDR3 runs from the conserved cysteine through the conserved F or W. The D gene is left open where the match is weak. Clone sizes are given selectively: once, few, many, or a class where the clone is expanded.

j_call d_call clone_size v_call cdr3_length cdr3_nt cdr3_aa
TRBJ1-2 . many TRBV19 16 TGTGCCAGTAGTATAGTGGGCGGTACAGGGTTGAGAGGCTACACCTTC CASSIVGGTGLRGYTF
TRBJ1-2 TRBD1 many TRBV30 16 TGTGCCTGGAGTGTACAAGAGACAGGGTTACCCTATGGCTACACCTTC CAWSVQETGLPYGYTF
TRBJ2-5 TRBD2 many TRBV25-1 16 TGTGCCAGCAGTGCCCTATTTTGGGCGGGGGGAGAGACCCAGTACTTC CASSALFWAGGETQYF
TRBJ2-7 TRBD2 many TRBV18 15 TGTGCCAGCTCACAAGAGGCGGGAGGGGAGTACGAGCAGTACTTC CASSQEAGGEYEQYF
TRBJ1-2 TRBD1 . TRBV12-5 16 TGTGCTAGTGCCCTACAGGGGGATCCCTCTAACTATGGCTACACCTTC CASALQGDPSNYGYTF
TRBJ1-6 TRBD1 many TRBV12-3/TRBV12-4 14 TGTGCCAGCACTCCCGGGACAGTCGTTTCACCCCTCCACTTT CASTPGTVVSPLHF
TRBJ1-3 . few TRBV5-4 15 TGTGCCAGCAGCTTTCAGGGTCCCTCTGGAAACACCATATATTTT CASSFQGPSGNTIYF
TRBJ1-5 . many TRBV7-9 14 TGTGCCAGCAGCCCCGCGGCGCTCAGTCAGCCCCAGCATTTT CASSPAALSQPQHF
TRBJ1-2 TRBD1 many TRBV28 13 TGTGCCAGCAGTTTAACAGGGGGCTTTGGCTACACCTTC CASSLTGGFGYTF
TRBJ2-5 TRBD2 few TRBV18 16 TGTGCCAGCTCACCACGGGATAGCGTACTAGCGGAGACCCAGTACTTC CASSPRDSVLAETQYF
TRBJ2-1 . many TRBV24-1 13 TGTGCCACCAGTGGGGACTCGAACAATGAGCAGTTCTTC CATSGDSNNEQFF
TRBJ2-7 TRBD2 . TRBV20-1 14 TGCAGTGCCAGGCCTAGCGGGAACCCCTACGAGCAGTACTTC CSARPSGNPYEQYF
TRBJ2-5 . . TRBV5-1 14 TGCGCCAGCAGCTTGGTTCGGGGATTAGAGACCCAGTACTTC CASSLVRGLETQYF
TRBJ2-7 . . TRBV27 13 TGTGCCAGCAGTTTATCGAACTCCCACGAGCAGTACTTC CASSLSNSHEQYF
TRBJ2-1 TRBD1 many TRBV24-1 15 TGTGCCACCAGTGAGCCCGGGACAGGGGTCAATGAGCAGTTCTTC CATSEPGTGVNEQFF
TRBJ1-5 TRBD1 . TRBV5-4 16 TGTGCCAGCTCTAAGGGGGGGGGACAGGTGGGCCAGCCCCAGCATTTT CASSKGGGQVGQPQHF
TRBJ2-6 . . TRBV5-4 16 TGTGCCAGCAGCTTAAAGCCTCCCTCTGGGGCCAACGTCCTGACTTTC CASSLKPPSGANVLTF
TRBJ2-7 . . TRBV6-4 13 TGTGCCAGCAGTTACGCGGAGTCCTACGAGCAGTACTTC CASSYAESYEQYF
TRBJ2-7 . many TRBV7-3 13 TGTGCCAGCAGCTTAGCCGAGTCCTACGAGCAGTACTTC CASSLAESYEQYF
TRBJ1-2 TRBD1 few TRBV30 13 TGTGCCTGGACCCCGGGACAGAACTATGGCTACACCTTC CAWTPGQNYGYTF
TRBJ1-1 . many TRBV3-1 13 TGTGCCAGCAGCCGGAGAGAAGACACTGAAGCTTTCTTT CASSRREDTEAFF
TRBJ2-1 TRBD2 . TRBV12-3/TRBV12-4 14 TGTGCCAGCAGTTTAATAGCGGGAGATAAAGAGCAGTTCTTC CASSLIAGDKEQFF
TRBJ2-4 . . TRBV11-3 15 TGTGCCAGCAGCTTACAGGGAGAGTCCAAAAACATTCAGTACTTC CASSLQGESKNIQYF
TRBJ2-7 . many TRBV6-4 11 TGTGCCAGCAGATTCGACTACGAGCAGTACTTC CASRFDYEQYF
TRBJ1-5 . many TRBV18 13 TGTGCCAGCTCACCAGAGGTAGATCAGCCCCAGCATTTT CASSPEVDQPQHF
TRBJ2-3 TRBD2 . TRBV6-2/TRBV6-3 15 TGTGCCACCACGGGACTAGCGTTGGGGGCAGATACGCAGTATTTT CATTGLALGADTQYF
TRBJ2-1 . . TRBV19 16 TGTGCCAGTAGTATAGTGGGCAGGGTCCCCTACAATGAGCAGTTCTTC CASSIVGRVPYNEQFF
TRBJ1-2 TRBD1 many TRBV2 13 TGTGCCAGCAGCGGACAGGGAACGGAAGGCTACACCTTC CASSGQGTEGYTF
TRBJ1-2 . many TRBV5-1 14 TGCGCCAGCAGGGAACCTGGGGCGAACTATGGCTACACCTTC CASREPGANYGYTF
TRBJ1-5 . many TRBV2 13 TGTGCCAGCAGTTATTCACTTAATCAGCCCCAGCATTTT CASSYSLNQPQHF
TRBJ2-2 . . TRBV20-1 15 TGCAGTGCTAGGGGCCGAGACAGGAAGGCCGGGGAGCTGTTTTTT CSARGRDRKAGELFF
TRBJ1-2 . . TRBV20-1 15 TGCAGTGCTAGGGGTCACAGGGAATGGGACTATGGCTACACCTTC CSARGHREWDYGYTF
TRBJ2-7 . many TRBV7-2 12 TGTGCCAGCAGCGCCGTTGGCTACGAGCAGTACTTC CASSAVGYEQYF
TRBJ1-2 . . TRBV6-1 15 TGTGCCAGCATCCTCAGTGTATGGGGCTTTTATGGCTACACCTTC CASILSVWGFYGYTF
TRBJ1-5 . . TRBV28 12 TGTGCCAGCAGGGACACCCAACGGCCCCAGCATTTT CASRDTQRPQHF
TRBJ2-3 . many TRBV2 12 TGTGCCAACAGCCGGGGCACAGATACGCAGTATTTT CANSRGTDTQYF
TRBJ2-1 TRBD2 many TRBV7-9 15 TGTGCCAGCAGCCACGCGGGGGGGCGCGAGAAGGGGCAGTTCTTC CASSHAGGREKGQFF
TRBJ1-1 TRBD1 few TRBV27 16 TGTGCCAGCAGGACAGACCAGGGGGTAGGGAACACTGAAGATTTCTTT CASRTDQGVGNTEDFF
TRBJ2-1 . . TRBV12-3/TRBV12-4 12 TGTGCCAGCAGTCGGTGGGGGATTGAGCAGTTCTTC CASSRWGIEQFF
TRBJ2-7 . . TRBV6-1 16 TGTGCCAGCGCCCTGACCCCGGAAAGTGGGGGATACGAGCAGTACTTC CASALTPESGGYEQYF
TRBJ2-3 . many TRBV7-2 14 TGTGCCAGCAGCCTAAAGGGTGGAGAGAATACGCAGTATTTT CASSLKGGENTQYF
TRBJ2-5 . few TRBV18 13 TGTGCCAGCTCACCCGCCGAACAAGAGACCCAGTACTTC CASSPAEQETQYF
TRBJ2-2 TRBD1 . TRBV6-1 14 TGTGCCAGCAGTGTTGGGACAGACACCGGGGAGCTGTTTTTT CASSVGTDTGELFF
TRBJ1-2 . many TRBV29-1 14 TGCAGCGTTGACGGGGACCTCGGGTCATATGGCTACACCTTC CSVDGDLGSYGYTF
TRBJ1-1 . many TRBV12-3/TRBV12-4 11 TGTGCCAGCAGTCTGGGTCCGGAAGCTTTCTTT CASSLGPEAFF
TRBJ1-5 . many TRBV19 16 TGTGCCAGTAGTCCCCTTCGGACGGGGACAAATCAGCCCCAGCATTTT CASSPLRTGTNQPQHF
TRBJ1-2 . many TRBV19 12 TGTGCCGGATACGGGATTTCCTATGGCTACACCTTC CAGYGISYGYTF
TRBJ2-7 TRBD1 many TRBV30 15 TGTGCCTGGAGTCAGGAGAAACAGGGGGTCTACGAGCAGTACTTC CAWSQEKQGVYEQYF
TRBJ1-2 . many TRBV28 13 TGTGCCAGCAGTCCTTTGGGGAGGGATGGCTACACCTTC CASSPLGRDGYTF
TRBJ1-1 . many TRBV24-1 14 TGTGCCACCAGTGATTCCGCCTTGAACACTGAAGCTTTCTTT CATSDSALNTEAFF
TRBJ2-1 . . TRBV20-1 14 TGCAGTGCTAGGGCCCGGGGGAACTACAATGAGCAGTTCTTC CSARARGNYNEQFF
TRBJ2-3 . . TRBV2 15 TGTGCCAGCAGTGTCGGGGGCCTCAGAGCGGATACGCAGTATTTT CASSVGGLRADTQYF
TRBJ1-5 . many TRBV10-3 13 TGTGCCACTCGACAGTTTGACAATCAGCCCCAGCATTTT CATRQFDNQPQHF
TRBJ2-5 . . TRBV12-3/TRBV12-4 14 TGTGCCAGCAGTCCCATCGGGGGCGTAAAGACCCAGTACTTC CASSPIGGVKTQYF
TRBJ1-2 . many TRBV20-1 12 TGCAGCTCGAGACAGGCTAACTATGGCTACACCTTC CSSRQANYGYTF
TRBJ1-1 . many TRBV12-3/TRBV12-4 14 TGTGCCAGCAAACCCGGGGAGGAATGGCGTAGAGCTTTCTTT CASKPGEEWRRAFF
TRBJ2-1 TRBD2 many TRBV20-1 15 TGCAGTGCTAGAAGGGGACTAGCGGGAGATAATGAGCAGTTCTTC CSARRGLAGDNEQFF
TRBJ2-1 TRBD2 . TRBV5-1 15 TGCGCCAGCAGCTCGGACACTAGCGGGGGGGTTGAGCAGTTCTTC CASSSDTSGGVEQFF
TRBJ1-2 . many TRBV12-3/TRBV12-4 12 TGTGCCACTCAGGGCGAAAACTATGGCTACACCTTC CATQGENYGYTF